This T cell receptor (beta chain) was retrieved from a study of cytomegalovirus exposure and HLA in healthy donors. The study's findings and limits: Presence/absence analysis assumed near-uniform sequencing depth across donors. The authors considered a cluster of highly shared sequence variants likely to be a sequencing artifact. Analyzed later, most CMV-associated TCR beta chains appeared HLA-restricted. In a later analysis, HLA-associated TCR beta chains were more clonally expanded than equally common others.

This clone was detected only once. Antigen unknown. The CDR3 covers 14 residues. Germline assignment: CDR1 SGHVS and CDR2 FQNEAQ. The germline V and J ends were trimmed by 1 base and 3 bases, with 8 bases remaining between them. PCR used 60 Vbeta primers and 13 Jbeta primers. The repertoire was sequenced with immunoSEQ multiplex PCR; TCRdb's copy has only in-frame clones and lacks some. This repertoire shows about 85,000 clones, approximately 80% found once; its top ten account for 20% to 30%. The sequenced sample was PBMCs. The clonotype was recovered from a woman aged 45-59 years in good health and CMV-seropositive. The rearrangement links TRBV7-8 to TRBJ2-3; unclear D gene. The CDR3 nucleotides are TGTGCCAGCAGCTTAGTGTCGGTTACAGATACGCAGTATTTT. Encoded protein: CASSLVSVTDTQYF.